What follows are 26 T cell receptor beta chains derived from one specimen sequenced in a study of early T cells in non-severe SARS-CoV-2 infection. MiXCR, applied by TCRdb to the 5' RACE reads, yields one record per CDR3 protein. The data hold about 30,000 distinct CDR3 sequences, with approximately 6% observed a single time. The sequenced material came from whole blood. These receptors all come from an adult who was a healthcare worker with PCR-confirmed SARS-CoV-2 infection or an uninfected control (not recorded which).

At least ten counts were recorded for this clonotype. The rearrangement links TRBV28 to TRBJ2-1; no reliable D call. The CDR3 sequence is 12 residues long. Germline V gene data show CDR1 as MDHEN and CDR2 as SYDVKM. Trimming took 7 bases from V and 3 from J, leaving 7 bases between them. This chain's CDR3 is CASTANYNEQFF. In nucleotides, the CDR3 is TGTGCCAGCACCGCAAACTACAATGAGCAGTTCTTC. Together with reference TRBV28 and TRBJ2-1, the CDR3 gives the full variable domain: DVKVTQSSRYLVKRTGEKVFLECVQDMDHENMFWYRQDPGLGLRLIYFSYDVKMKEKGDIPEGYSVSREKKERFSLILESASTNQTSMYLCASTANYNEQFFGPGTRLTVL.

This chain uses TRBV5-1 with TRBJ2-7, with 12 bases aligning to TRBD1. Germline V gives CDR1 SGHRS, CDR2 YFSETQ. Germline trimming cut 4 bases from V and 7 bases from J; bases unmatched to any gene: 6. The CDR3 has 14 residues. DNA of the CDR3: TGCGCCAGCAGCGGGGACAGGGGGCTGGGTGAGCAGTACTTC. This codes for CASSGDRGLGEQYF.

This clonotype was counted ten times or more. The chain links TRBV7-9 to TRBJ2-5; possibly TRBD1 for D (5 bases). Germline V CDR1 and CDR2: SEHNR, FQNEAQ (reference sequence). V gave up 5 bases and J gave up 4 bases, with 8 bases separating them. There are 12 residues in the CDR3. The CDR3 is CASSPQGETQYF. In DNA, the CDR3 is TGTGCCAGCAGCCCCCAGGGAGAGACCCAGTACTTC. Filled out from reference TRBV7-9 and TRBJ2-5, the complete variable domain reads DTGVSQNPRHKITKRGQNVTFRCDPISEHNRLYWYRQTLGQGPEFLTYFQNEAQLEKSRLLSDRFSAERPKGSFSTLEIQRTEQGDSAMYLCASSPQGETQYFGPGTRLLVL.

Only a few counts were recorded for this clonotype. The chain links TRBV3-1 to TRBJ2-7; D gene unclear. The ends were cut back, 0 bases at V and 4 bases at J, with 7 bases in the middle. Germline V CDR1 and CDR2: LGHDT, YNNKEL (reference sequence). The CDR3 runs 13 residues. CDR3 amino acids: CASSQEARYEQYF. The CDR3 DNA is TGTGCCAGCAGCCAAGAGGCCAGGTACGAGCAGTACTTC.

This clonotype has a count of ten or more. The V gene is TRBV12-5, the J gene TRBJ2-2, with 9 positions matching TRBD2. This CDR3 region has 18 residues. The germline V gene has CDR1 LGHNT and CDR2 FRNRAP. Trimming at V came to 3 bases and at J to 4 bases, leaving 12 bases not matched to a gene. The CDR3 DNA reads as TGTGCTAGTGGTTTAGTGCAGCGGGGGGCGTTTCCCACCGGGGAGCTGTTTTTT. It codes for CASGLVQRGAFPTGELFF.

The chain uses TRBV11-2 and TRBJ2-7, with no clear D. CDR1 is SGHAT, CDR2 FQNNGV, per germline. Trimming pared 0 bases from V and 0 bases from J, leaving 6 bases between. CDR3 length: 14 amino acids. The CDR3 loop reads CASSLDTLSYEQYF. In DNA form, the CDR3 reads TGTGCCAGCAGCTTAGATACCCTCTCCTACGAGCAGTACTTC.

The sample holds many counts of this clonotype. The genes are TRBV23-1 and TRBJ2-7, with D possibly being TRBD2 (5 bases). TRBV23-1 is identified as an open reading frame with a role that is uncertain. The CDR3 contains 15 residues. Trimming took off 4 bases at V and 3 bases at J, with 16 bases between the two ends. The CDR3 spells CASSPQRTDLYEQYF. In DNA, the CDR3 is TGCGCCAGCAGTCCCCAGAGGACTGACCTCTACGAGCAGTACTTC.

This clonotype was detected many times. The chain links TRBV30 to TRBJ1-5; D not certain. CDR3 length: 13 residues. V lost 2 bases, J lost 4 bases, and 9 bases lay in between. Germline-derived CDR1 and CDR2 are GTSNPN and SVGIG (reference sequence). This chain's CDR3 is CAWSNSQNQPQHF. Here the CDR3 DNA reads TGTGCCTGGAGTAACAGCCAAAATCAGCCCCAGCATTTT.

Points on this clonotype: This could be a read error, since a much larger clone is one nucleotide away. This chain uses TRBV12-3 or TRBV12-4 with TRBJ2-5, with D hard to call. V was trimmed by 9 bases and J by 0 bases, leaving 14 bases between them. This CDR3 region has 14 residues. Written as DNA, the CDR3 is TGTGCCAGGAGCCACTATGGGTACCAAGAGACCCAGTACTTC. It encodes CARSHYGYQETQYF.

The sample holds many counts of this clonotype. The V gene is TRBV6-6, the J gene TRBJ1-5; D perhaps matches TRBD1 (5 bases). Per the germline V gene, CDR1 is MNHNY and CDR2 is SVGAGI (reference sequence). Trimming removed 2 bases at V and 4 bases at J, with 12 bases between. The CDR3 spans 15 residues. The CDR3 spells CASSYGRDWNQPQHF. The DNA of the CDR3 is TGTGCCAGCAGTTACGGCAGGGACTGGAATCAGCCCCAGCATTTT.

This clonotype showed up just a few times. V gene TRBV7-2 combines with J gene TRBJ2-7; the match to TRBD1 covers 9 bases. V was clipped by 5 bases and J by 2 bases; unmatched bases: 10. CDR1 and CDR2 from the germline V gene are SGHTA and FQGNSA. CDR3 length: 16 residues. As DNA, the CDR3 is TGTGCCAGCAGCCTTGGGACAGGGAACGCGCCCTACGAGCAGTACTTC. This sequence encodes CASSLGTGNAPYEQYF.

This clonotype was found a few times. The chain links TRBV2 to TRBJ2-7; 11 nucleotides line up with TRBD1. This CDR3 spans 14 amino acids. Germline loops: CDR1 SNHLY, CDR2 FYNNEI. Germline trimming cut 9 bases from V and 4 bases from J; bases unmatched to any gene: 8. CDR3 sequence (DNA): TGTGCCAGGGACAAAGGACAGGGGGCTTACGAGCAGTACTTC. This encodes CARDKGQGAYEQYF. Full variable domain (outside the CDR3, taken from reference TRBV2 and TRBJ2-7): EPEVTQTPSHQVTQMGQEVILRCVPISNHLYFYWYRQILGQKVEFLVSFYNNEISEKSEIFDDQFSVERPDGSNFTLKIRSTKLEDSAMYFCARDKGQGAYEQYFGPGTRLTVT.

This clonotype was observed many times. This chain connects TRBV3-1 to TRBJ2-7; D is unclear. CDR1 and CDR2 (germline): LGHDT, YNNKEL (reference sequence). Between the trimmed V and J ends, which lost 0 bases and 5 bases, there was a span of 14 bases. The CDR3 has 15 residues. CDR3 residues: CASSQDRVLTHEQYF. CDR3 sequence (DNA): TGTGCCAGCAGCCAAGATCGGGTATTAACCCACGAGCAGTACTTC.

V and J are TRBV12-3 or TRBV12-4 and TRBJ2-7; TRBD1 matches 8 bases. After removal of 6 bases from V and 3 bases from J, the junction contained 10 bases not matched to a gene. The CDR3 runs to 15 residues. Here the CDR3 DNA reads TGTGCCAGCAGCAACTCAGGGGGCCTGGGCTACGAGCAGTACTTC. This translates into CASSNSGGLGYEQYF.

This clonotype showed up many times. The chain uses TRBV20-1 and TRBJ2-7, with D perhaps TRBD2 (6 bases). Germline CDR1 and CDR2: DFQATT and SNEGSKA (reference sequence). Trimming shortened V by 3 bases and J by 8 bases, and 17 bases separated the two germline ends. The CDR3 has 13 residues. The CDR3 loop is CSARAPTSLKQYF. As DNA, the CDR3 is TGCAGTGCTAGGGCCCCGACTAGTTTAAAGCAGTACTTC.

This clonotype was picked up many times. The J gene is TRBJ2-3, the V gene TRBV7-6; 9 bases agree with TRBD2. CDR3 length: 16 amino acids. J gave up 6 bases and V 2 bases, and 9 bases lay outside the gene matches. Germline V gives CDR1 SGHVS, CDR2 FNYEAQ. For the CDR3, the DNA is TGTGCCAGCAGCTTATACCCCCCCGCGGGAGGGGATACGCAGTATTTT. It is translated as CASSLYPPAGGDTQYF.

This rearrangement joins TRBV20-1 to TRBJ2-3; a possible D gene is TRBD1 (5 bases). In germline, CDR1 is DFQATT, CDR2 SNEGSKA (reference sequence). V was pared by 5 bases and J by 3 bases, with 21 bases between. This CDR3 is 16 amino acids long. CDR3 sequence: CSAEAGHLPGTDTQYF. CDR3 DNA: TGCAGTGCTGAAGCTGGACACCTTCCAGGAACAGATACGCAGTATTTT.

This clonotype has a single count. V usage is TRBV29-1 and J usage is TRBJ2-3; 8 bases match TRBD2. From germline, CDR1 is SQVTM and CDR2 ANQGSEA. J lost 2 bases, V lost 3 bases, and 10 bases had no gene match. The length of the CDR3 is 16 residues. CDR3 in amino acids: CSVDGLANPNTDTQYF. CDR3 nucleotide sequence: TGCAGCGTTGATGGACTAGCAAACCCAAACACAGATACGCAGTATTTT.

This clonotype was seen repeatedly, ten times or more. The chain employs TRBV19 and TRBJ1-1; D gene ambiguous. CDR1 is LNHDA and CDR2 is SQIVND in the germline V gene (reference sequence). Trimming took 3 bases from V and 6 from J, leaving 8 bases between them. The CDR3 consists of 12 residues. The CDR3 here is CASSIEGSEAFF. The CDR3 bases are TGTGCCAGTAGTATTGAGGGATCTGAAGCTTTCTTT.

This clonotype was seen ten or more times. This chain connects TRBV11-2 to TRBJ2-4; D is uncertain. The CDR3 loop spans 12 amino acids. Between the trimmed V and J ends, which lost 0 bases and 16 bases, there was a span of 13 bases. Per the germline V gene, CDR1 is SGHAT and CDR2 is FQNNGV. The CDR3 DNA is TGTGCCAGCAGCTTAGAAGCTAGTCCCCGATACTTC. The encoded protein is CASSLEASPRYF.

The genes are TRBV4-3 and TRBJ2-7; D is unclear. This CDR3 is built from 13 residues. V shed 3 bases and J shed 4 bases, with 10 bases lying between them. CDR1 and CDR2 (germline): LGHNA, YSLEER. The CDR3 DNA follows: TGCGCCAGCAGCCAGTCGATTTGGTACGAGCAGTACTTC. Its translation: CASSQSIWYEQYF.

This clonotype was detected many times. The chain links TRBV11-2 to TRBJ1-1; no firm D call. V lost 3 bases, J lost 8 bases, and 13 bases lay in between. Germline V gives CDR1 SGHAT, CDR2 FQNNGV. The CDR3 loop spans 13 amino acids. CDR3 DNA sequence: TGTGCCAGCAGCTTCAGTACGAGGAAAGAAGCTTTCTTT. This codes for CASSFSTRKEAFF.

The rearrangement uses TRBV5-1 and TRBJ2-2; D not certain. The V end was cut by 4 bases, the J end by 8 bases, with 6 bases between. The CDR3 length is 11 residues. The germline gives CDR1 SGHRS, CDR2 YFSETQ. The CDR3 protein is CASSGGGELFF. The CDR3 coding sequence is TGCGCCAGCAGCGGCGGAGGGGAGCTGTTTTTT.

This clonotype was seen many times. The gene calls are TRBV6-2 or TRBV6-3 and TRBJ2-4, with D perhaps TRBD1 (6 bases). Germline lookup yields CDR1 MNHEY and CDR2 SVGEGT. The length of the CDR3 is 13 residues. Trimming took 7 bases from V and 6 from J, leaving 13 bases between them. The CDR3 region is CASIPTGGNIQYF. The CDR3 DNA is TGTGCCAGCATACCGACAGGCGGAAACATTCAGTACTTC.

The sample holds many counts of this clonotype. The chain recombines TRBV20-1 with TRBJ2-3; 9 nucleotides agree with TRBD2. The V and J ends lost 1 base and 7 bases, in that order; junction bases with no gene match: 3. The CDR3 is 13 residues long. Germline CDR1 reads DFQATT; CDR2 reads SNEGSKA (reference sequence). This chain's CDR3 is CSARGLAGNTQYF. The CDR3, as DNA: TGCAGTGCTAGAGGGCTAGCGGGAAATACGCAGTATTTT.

This clonotype occurred many times. V gene TRBV7-2 combines with J gene TRBJ2-2; TRBD1 matches at 9 bases. The CDR3 totals 17 residues. Germline CDR1 SGHTA, CDR2 FQGNSA. V shed 5 bases and J 6 bases; nucleotides not matched to a gene: 13. CDR3 nucleotides: TGTGCCAGCAGCCCCGGACAGGGGAGTTTGTATTCCGGGGAGCTGTTTTTT. Translation: CASSPGQGSLYSGELFF.